One sample yielded the 9 T cell receptor beta chains listed below, sequenced in a study of blood T cell repertoires in COVID-19. Produced via immunoSEQ multiplex PCR; TCRdb's table is partial and in-frame only. Of some 300,000 clones listed, 85% to 90% are singletons. Specimen: PBMCs or T cells enriched from blood (not recorded which). The receptors here all came from a woman younger than 35 with acute COVID-19.

This chain uses TRBV18 with TRBJ1-5, with no clear D. V shed 1 base and J shed 4 bases, with 11 bases lying between them. The CDR3 is 15 amino acids. Germline V gene lookup returns CDR1 KGHSH and CDR2 LQKENI. The CDR3 spells CASSPLEAENQPQHF. Written as DNA, the CDR3 is TGTGCCAGCTCACCACTAGAGGCCGAGAATCAGCCCCAGCATTTT.

A few counts support this clone. The gene calls are TRBV28 and TRBJ1-1; TRBD1 matches 8 bases. The CDR3 runs 16 residues. Germline V CDR1 and CDR2: MDHEN, SYDVKM. Trimming removed 6 bases from V and 0 bases from J; junction bases left unmatched: 9. In DNA, the CDR3 is TGTGCCAGCAGGACCTCTGGGACAGGTATGAACACTGAAGCTTTCTTT. Protein product: CASRTSGTGMNTEAFF.

The rearrangement uses TRBV7-9 and TRBJ1-1; TRBD1 aligns across 7 bases. The length of the CDR3 is 15 residues. Looked up from germline, CDR1 is SEHNR and CDR2 is FQNEAQ (reference sequence). J lost 2 bases, V lost 5 bases, and 8 bases had no gene match. CDR3 sequence: CASSDYRQGNTEAFF. In nucleotides, the CDR3 is TGTGCCAGCAGCGACTACCGACAGGGAAACACTGAAGCTTTCTTT.

The V call is TRBV28, the J call TRBJ1-2, with a possible D match to TRBD1 (5 bases). The CDR3 spans 14 residues. V was trimmed by 2 bases and J by 3 bases, leaving 10 bases between them. Germline values: CDR1 MDHEN, CDR2 SYDVKM. CDR3 bases: TGTGCCAGCAGTTTACCCACAGGCGACTATGGCTACACCTTC. Protein sequence: CASSLPTGDYGYTF.

The chain uses TRBV7-2 and TRBJ1-1; maybe TRBD1 (5 bases). V was clipped by 4 bases and J by 11 bases, with 14 bases between them. Germline assignment: CDR1 SGHTA and CDR2 FQGNSA. The CDR3 is 12 amino acids. The CDR3 region has the DNA TGTGCCAGCAGCTCCGGGGGTTTATCCGCTTTCTTT. It is translated as CASSSGGLSAFF. Based on the CDR3 plus reference TRBV7-2 and TRBJ1-1, the full variable domain is GAGVSQSPSNKVTEKGKDVELRCDPISGHTALYWYRQSLGQGLEFLIYFQGNSAPDKSGLPSDRFSAERTGGSVSTLTIQRTQQEDSAVYLCASSSGGLSAFFGQGTRLTVV.

The rearrangement joins TRBV6-5 to TRBJ2-3, with D maybe TRBD2 (7 bases). The CDR3 is 13 residues long. With 7 bases removed from V and 5 bases from J, the gap between germline ends came to 13 bases. Germline loops: CDR1 MNHEY, CDR2 SVGAGI. CDR3 loop: CASTGGRGDTQYF. DNA of the CDR3: TGTGCCAGCACCGGGGGGCGAGGAGATACGCAGTATTTT.

This clone was seen at least ten times. The genes are TRBV7-2 and TRBJ2-7; 15 bases are shared with TRBD2. Unmatched junction bases numbered 3, after V lost 4 bases and J lost 5 bases. CDR1 is SGHTA and CDR2 is FQGNSA in the germline V gene. The CDR3 is 15 residues long. The CDR3 DNA is TGTGCCAGCAGCTGGGGACTAGCGGGAGGAGACGAGCAGTACTTC. Residues: CASSWGLAGGDEQYF.

The chain links TRBV29-1 to TRBJ1-1; the match to TRBD1 covers 7 bases. The CDR3 covers 13 residues. Germline V gene sequence: CDR1 SQVTM, CDR2 ANQGSEA. V shed 4 bases and J 1 base; nucleotides not matched to a gene: 3. The CDR3 nucleotides read TGCAGCGTTGCCAGGGGGAAGAACACTGAAGCTTTCTTT. It specifies CSVARGKNTEAFF.

The chain joins TRBV10-3 to TRBJ1-1; D unresolved. Germline lookup yields CDR1 ENHRY and CDR2 SYGVKD. The CDR3 totals 13 residues. The germline V and J ends were trimmed by 6 bases and 1 base, with 9 bases remaining between them. CDR3 in amino acids: CAIRAEGNTEAFF. CDR3 sequence (DNA): TGTGCCATCAGGGCAGAGGGGAACACTGAAGCTTTCTTT.